Listed here are 25 T cell receptor beta chains from one sample, sequenced in a study of blood T cell repertoires in COVID-19. Repertoires were generated with immunoSEQ multiplex PCR, while TCRdb's copy carries only in-frame clones and drops some. Here the sample spans about 250,000 clones, around nine tenths being singletons. Source material: peripheral blood. Receptors were obtained from a woman in her sixties who had recovered from COVID-19.

The chain recombines TRBV3-1 (or the pseudogene TRBV3-2) with TRBJ2-1; TRBD2 agrees at 8 bases. V lost 5 bases and J lost 5; bases outside the gene matches: 11. CDR3 length equals 16 residues. The germline V gene has CDR1 LGHDT and CDR2 YNNKEL (reference sequence). CDR3 sequence (DNA): TGTGCCAGCAGCTATTCCGGCGGGGGGACTGACAATGAGCAGTTCTTC. It translates to CASSYSGGGTDNEQFF.

The chain employs TRBV9 and TRBJ2-1; 7 nucleotides line up with TRBD1. The length of the CDR3 is 15 residues. Trimming at V came to 2 bases and at J to 4 bases, leaving 6 bases not matched to a gene. Germline lookup yields CDR1 SGDLS and CDR2 YYNGEE. The CDR3 DNA follows: TGTGCCAGCAGCGTGACAGGGTGGTCGTACAATGAGCAGTTCTTC. Translation: CASSVTGWSYNEQFF.

This clone was seen just once. This chain joins TRBV3-1 (or the pseudogene TRBV3-2) and TRBJ2-5; TRBD1 aligns across 7 bases. The germline CDR1 and CDR2 sequences are LGHDT and YNNKEL (reference sequence). The CDR3 spans 14 residues. V dropped 5 bases and J dropped 2; count of bases not matched to a gene: 5. The CDR3 DNA follows: TGTGCCAGCAGCTGGAGACAGGGACAAGAGACCCAGTACTTC. Its protein is CASSWRQGQETQYF.

The rearrangement joins TRBV11-2 to TRBJ2-3, with D maybe TRBD1 (5 bases). Looked up from germline, CDR1 is SGHAT and CDR2 is FQNNGV. The CDR3 loop spans 15 amino acids. The ends were cut back, 6 bases at V and 0 bases at J, with 13 bases in the middle. The CDR3 spells CASSATGASTDTQYF. DNA for the CDR3: TGTGCCAGCAGTGCTACAGGAGCTAGCACAGATACGCAGTATTTT. The full variable domain, in which reference TRBV11-2 and TRBJ2-3 provide the parts outside the CDR3, is EAGVAQSPRYKIIEKRQSVAFWCNPISGHATLYWYQQILGQGPKLLIQFQNNGVVDDSQLPKDRFSAERLKGVDSTLKIQPAKLEDSAVYLCASSATGASTDTQYFGPGTRLTVL.

The chain joins TRBV5-1 to TRBJ2-7, with 8 bases fitting TRBD1. Per the germline V gene, CDR1 is SGHRS and CDR2 is YFSETQ. The V gene end was trimmed by 0 bases and the J gene end by 5 bases; junction bases not matched to a gene: 4. This CDR3 is 14 amino acids long. This CDR3 reads CASSLVDRDDEQYF. CDR3 nucleotide sequence: TGCGCCAGCAGCTTGGTGGACAGGGATGACGAGCAGTACTTC.

The rearrangement joins TRBV29-1 to TRBJ2-2; D uncertain. The CDR3 is 16 residues long. Germline V gene lookup returns CDR1 SQVTM and CDR2 ANQGSEA. V was pared by 3 bases and J by 4 bases, with 18 bases between. CDR3: CSVDGGHQRSTGELFF. CDR3 DNA sequence: TGCAGCGTTGACGGTGGGCACCAACGCTCCACCGGGGAGCTGTTTTTT.

This chain links TRBV18 with TRBJ1-2; D gene ambiguous. CDR1 and CDR2 from the germline V gene are KGHSH and LQKENI. There are 17 residues in the CDR3. The V end lost 2 bases, the J end lost 7 bases, and 23 bases lay between the germline ends. The CDR3 here is CASSPSPHGVVRGGYTF. The CDR3 coding sequence is TGTGCCAGCTCACCATCGCCACACGGGGTCGTTCGTGGTGGCTACACCTTC.

V usage is TRBV10-3 and J usage is TRBJ2-1, with D unresolved. V gave up 3 bases and J gave up 0 bases, with 6 bases separating them. The germline V gene has CDR1 ENHRY and CDR2 SYGVKD. This CDR3 contains 14 residues. CDR3 coding DNA: TGTGCCATCAGTGATGTTCGCTCCTACAATGAGCAGTTCTTC. Residues: CAISDVRSYNEQFF.

This chain joins TRBV28 and TRBJ2-7; perhaps TRBD1 as D (6 bases). The CDR3 loop spans 16 amino acids. V shed 4 bases and J shed 2 bases, with 18 bases lying between them. Germline values: CDR1 MDHEN, CDR2 SYDVKM. The CDR3 region has the DNA TGTGCCAGCAGTTCCGCAGGGGCACCCCTTCCCTACGAGCAGTACTTC. Translation gives CASSSAGAPLPYEQYF.

This chain joins TRBV15 and TRBJ1-2, with 8 bases identical to TRBD1. The V segment lost 3 bases and the J segment 7 bases; nucleotides outside the gene matches: 7. Per germline, CDR1 LNHNV and CDR2 YYDKDF (reference sequence). The CDR3 runs 14 residues. The CDR3 loop is CATSRGQGAFGYTF. CDR3 coding DNA: TGTGCCACCAGCAGGGGGCAGGGGGCATTTGGCTACACCTTC.

J is TRBJ2-7 and V is TRBV7-9; 7 bases line up with TRBD1. The CDR3 runs 12 residues. CDR1 is SEHNR and CDR2 is FQNEAQ in the germline V gene (reference sequence). V dropped 4 bases and J dropped 4; count of bases not matched to a gene: 1. CDR3 protein: CASSSTGYEQYF. In DNA, the CDR3 is TGTGCCAGCAGCTCGACAGGGTACGAGCAGTACTTC.

The gene calls are TRBV9 and TRBJ2-1, with TRBD2 matching over 9 bases. Germline V gene lookup returns CDR1 SGDLS and CDR2 YYNGEE. V trimming: 3 bases; J trimming: 8 bases; junction bases outside the gene matches: 6. The length of the CDR3 is 14 residues. The CDR3 sequence is CASSEGLAYDEQFF. Here the CDR3 DNA reads TGTGCCAGCAGCGAGGGACTAGCATACGATGAGCAGTTCTTC.

V usage is TRBV10-2 and J usage is TRBJ1-2, with 7 bases matching TRBD1. Germline lookup yields CDR1 WSHSY and CDR2 SAAADI. The J segment lost 7 bases and the V segment lost 5 bases, leaving 16 bases of the junction unmatched. The CDR3 loop spans 16 amino acids. The CDR3 region is CASSLTSLTGLGGYTF. The CDR3, as DNA: TGCGCCAGCAGTTTGACCTCCCTGACAGGGCTTGGTGGCTACACCTTC.

The V and J genes are TRBV20-1 and TRBJ1-6; 7 nucleotides align to TRBD1. Per germline, CDR1 DFQATT and CDR2 SNEGSKA (reference sequence). The CDR3 runs to 15 residues. J was trimmed by 5 bases and V by 3 bases; bases with no gene match: 7. CDR3 loop: CSASRWQGDNSPLHF. The CDR3 bases are TGCAGTGCTAGTAGGTGGCAGGGGGATAATTCACCCCTCCACTTT.

The rearrangement joins TRBV11-2 to TRBJ2-6, with D maybe TRBD2 (6 bases). CDR3 length equals 15 residues. Germline CDR1 SGHAT, CDR2 FQNNGV. Trimming removed 0 bases at V and 5 bases at J, with 8 bases between. CDR3 in amino acids: CASSLEEGWANVLTF. CDR3 nucleotide sequence: TGTGCCAGCAGCTTAGAGGAGGGATGGGCCAACGTCCTGACTTTC.

The chain joins TRBV7-9 to TRBJ2-3; D is possibly TRBD1 (5 bases). CDR1 and CDR2 from the germline V gene are SEHNR and FQNEAQ (reference sequence). The CDR3 has 15 amino acids. Trimming took 3 bases from V and 0 from J, leaving 10 bases between them. The CDR3 loop reads CASSFGHLSTDTQYF. The CDR3 DNA reads as TGTGCCAGCAGCTTTGGACACCTTAGCACAGATACGCAGTATTTT.

The rearrangement joins TRBV5-1 to TRBJ1-3, with D possibly being TRBD1 (5 bases). The CDR3 sequence is 14 residues long. Germline loops: CDR1 SGHRS, CDR2 YFSETQ. With 1 base removed from V and 8 bases from J, the gap between germline ends came to 13 bases. CDR3 sequence reads: CASSLTGLRDTIYF. In DNA, the CDR3 is TGCGCCAGCAGCTTGACAGGCCTTCGGGACACCATATATTTT.

The J gene is TRBJ2-1, the V gene TRBV6-5, with D perhaps matching TRBD2 (6 bases). The germline CDR1 and CDR2 sequences are MNHEY and SVGAGI. V was pared by 6 bases and J by 9 bases, with 15 bases between. The CDR3 covers 13 residues. CDR3 region: CASRWDSEGEQFF. CDR3 in DNA: TGTGCCAGCAGGTGGGACTCTGAGGGTGAGCAGTTCTTC.

In DNA form, the CDR3 reads TGTGCCAGCAGGGATCGGACAGCTAACTATGGCTACACCTTC. Translation gives CASRDRTANYGYTF. The V and J genes are TRBV28 and TRBJ1-2; tentatively, D is TRBD1 (6 bases). The germline V gene encodes CDR1 MDHEN and CDR2 SYDVKM. CDR3 size: 14 residues. V gave up 6 bases and J gave up 0 bases, with 11 bases separating them.

This clone was seen more than once but under ten times. The gene calls are TRBV12-3 or TRBV12-4 and TRBJ1-1; D not resolved. The CDR3 loop spans 12 amino acids. V was shortened by 3 bases and J by 5 bases, with 7 bases between the two germline ends. The CDR3 sequence: CASSFSGTEAFF. DNA for the CDR3: TGTGCCAGCAGTTTCTCCGGGACTGAAGCTTTCTTT.

The DNA for the CDR3 is TGCGCCAGCAGCCCGAACGGACTAGGTCCCTACGAGCAGTACTTC. Protein: CASSPNGLGPYEQYF. The chain couples TRBV5-1 to TRBJ2-7, with TRBD2 identical over 7 bases. V gave up 4 bases and J gave up 2 bases; unmatched junction bases: 9. This CDR3 has 15 residues. Germline CDR1 is SGHRS and CDR2 is YFSETQ.

The chain couples TRBV4-2 to TRBJ2-3, with D perhaps matching TRBD1 (6 bases). CDR3 size: 16 residues. V was trimmed by 0 bases and J by 4 bases, leaving 14 bases between them. Germline V gene data show CDR1 as LGHNA and CDR2 as YNFKEQ. The CDR3 protein is CASSQDRTATADTQYF. The CDR3 DNA reads TGTGCCAGCAGCCAAGACCGGACAGCTACGGCAGATACGCAGTATTTT.

The rearrangement joins TRBV12-2 to TRBJ1-1; the table names TRBD1, a call not compared with the DNA. TRBV12-2 is described as a pseudogene. The CDR3 is 13 residues long. The CDR3 spells CASGGQLNTEAFF. In DNA form, the CDR3 reads TGTGCAAGTGGGGGACAGTTGAACACTGAAGCTTTCTTT.

CDR3 coding DNA: TGTGCCAGTAGTTCTCGACAAGGCGGGTTGAACACTGAAGCTTTCTTT. Translation gives CASSSRQGGLNTEAFF. The chain uses TRBV19 and TRBJ1-1, with D hard to call. From germline, CDR1 is LNHDA and CDR2 SQIVND (reference sequence). CDR3 length equals 16 residues. V was trimmed by 5 bases and J by 0 bases, leaving 16 bases between them. The full variable domain, rest sourced from reference TRBV19 and TRBJ1-1, is DGGITQSPKYLFRKEGQNVTLSCEQNLNHDAMYWYRQDPGQGLRLIYYSQIVNDFQKGDIAEGYSVSREKKESFPLTVTSAQKNPTAFYLCASSSRQGGLNTEAFFGQGTRLTVV.

V gene TRBV19 combines with J gene TRBJ1-5; D not resolved. This CDR3 region has 15 residues. CDR1 and CDR2 (germline): LNHDA, SQIVND (reference sequence). Trimming stripped 2 bases from V and 1 base from J, with 9 bases between. CDR3 sequence (DNA): TGTGCCAGTAGTATACATGGTCGGAGCAATCAGCCCCAGCATTTT. This translates into CASSIHGRSNQPQHF.